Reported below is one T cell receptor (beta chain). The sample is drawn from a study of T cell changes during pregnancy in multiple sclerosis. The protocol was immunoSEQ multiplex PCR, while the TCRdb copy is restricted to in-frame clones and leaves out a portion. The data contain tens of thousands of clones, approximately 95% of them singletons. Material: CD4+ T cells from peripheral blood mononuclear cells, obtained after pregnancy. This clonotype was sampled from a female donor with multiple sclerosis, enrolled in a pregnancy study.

CDR3 coding DNA: TGTGCCAGCAGCTGGGGGACTAGCGGGAGGACGGGCACAGATACGCAGTATTTT. This encodes CASSWGTSGRTGTDTQYF. The V call is TRBV7-6, the J call TRBJ2-3, with 15 nucleotides matching TRBD2. The germline gives CDR1 SGHVS, CDR2 FNYEAQ. The ends lost 4 bases at V and 1 base at J; junction bases unmatched: 6. The CDR3 runs to 18 residues.